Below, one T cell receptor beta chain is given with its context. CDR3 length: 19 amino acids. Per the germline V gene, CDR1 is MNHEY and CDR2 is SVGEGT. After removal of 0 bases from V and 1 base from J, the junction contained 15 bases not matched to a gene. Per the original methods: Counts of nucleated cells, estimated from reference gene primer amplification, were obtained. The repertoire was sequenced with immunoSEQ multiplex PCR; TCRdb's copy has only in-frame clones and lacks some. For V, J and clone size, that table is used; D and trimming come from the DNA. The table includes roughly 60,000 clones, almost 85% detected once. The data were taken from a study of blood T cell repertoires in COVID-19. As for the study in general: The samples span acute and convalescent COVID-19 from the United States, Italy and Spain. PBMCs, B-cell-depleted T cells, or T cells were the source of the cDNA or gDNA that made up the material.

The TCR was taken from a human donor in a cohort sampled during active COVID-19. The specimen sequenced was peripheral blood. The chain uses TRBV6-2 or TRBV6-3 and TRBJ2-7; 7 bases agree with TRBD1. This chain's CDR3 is CASSYSTPTGHRGSYEQYF. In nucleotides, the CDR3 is TGTGCCAGCAGTTACTCGACACCCACAGGCCACAGGGGTTCCTACGAGCAGTACTTC.